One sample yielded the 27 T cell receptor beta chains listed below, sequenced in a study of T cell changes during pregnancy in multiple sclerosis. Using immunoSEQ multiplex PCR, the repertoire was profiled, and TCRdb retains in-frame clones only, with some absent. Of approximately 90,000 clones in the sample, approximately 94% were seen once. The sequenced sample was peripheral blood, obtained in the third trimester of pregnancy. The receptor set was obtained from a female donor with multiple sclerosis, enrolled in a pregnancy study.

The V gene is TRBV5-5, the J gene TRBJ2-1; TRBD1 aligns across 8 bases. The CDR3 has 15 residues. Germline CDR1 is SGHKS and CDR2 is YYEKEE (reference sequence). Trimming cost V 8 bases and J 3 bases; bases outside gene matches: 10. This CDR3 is CASYDPGQVYNEQFF. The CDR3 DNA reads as TGTGCCAGTTATGACCCGGGACAGGTCTACAATGAGCAGTTCTTC.

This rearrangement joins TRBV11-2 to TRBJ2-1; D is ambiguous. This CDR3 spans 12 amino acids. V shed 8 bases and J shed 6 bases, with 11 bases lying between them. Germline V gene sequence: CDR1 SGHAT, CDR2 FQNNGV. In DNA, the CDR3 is TGTGCCAGCGCACTCACGCGCAATGAGCAGTTCTTC. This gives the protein CASALTRNEQFF.

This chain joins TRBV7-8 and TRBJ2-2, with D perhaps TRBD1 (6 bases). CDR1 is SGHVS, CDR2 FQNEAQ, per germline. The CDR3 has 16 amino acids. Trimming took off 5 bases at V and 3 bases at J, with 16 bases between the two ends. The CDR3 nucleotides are TGTGCCAGCAGCCCGACCAGGGGCGGGTACACCGGGGAGCTGTTTTTT. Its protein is CASSPTRGGYTGELFF.

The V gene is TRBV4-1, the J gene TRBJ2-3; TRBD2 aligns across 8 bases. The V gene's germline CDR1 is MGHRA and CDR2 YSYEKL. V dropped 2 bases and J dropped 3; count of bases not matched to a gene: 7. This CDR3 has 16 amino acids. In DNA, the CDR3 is TGCGCCAGCAGCCAACGCGGGACTAGTTCGACAGATACGCAGTATTTT. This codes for CASSQRGTSSTDTQYF.

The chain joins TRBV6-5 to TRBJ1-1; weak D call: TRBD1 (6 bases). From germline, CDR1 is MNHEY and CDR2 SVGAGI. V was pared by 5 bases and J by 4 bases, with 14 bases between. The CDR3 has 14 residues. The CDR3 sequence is CASSPGQPATEAFF. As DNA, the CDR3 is TGTGCCAGCAGTCCGGGACAACCGGCCACTGAAGCTTTCTTT.

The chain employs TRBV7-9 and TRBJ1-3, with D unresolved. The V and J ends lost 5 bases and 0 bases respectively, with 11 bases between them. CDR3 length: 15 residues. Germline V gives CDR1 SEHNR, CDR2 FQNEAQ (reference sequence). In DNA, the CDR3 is TGTGCCAGCAGCCCGCACAGCCACTCTGGAAACACCATATATTTT. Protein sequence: CASSPHSHSGNTIYF.

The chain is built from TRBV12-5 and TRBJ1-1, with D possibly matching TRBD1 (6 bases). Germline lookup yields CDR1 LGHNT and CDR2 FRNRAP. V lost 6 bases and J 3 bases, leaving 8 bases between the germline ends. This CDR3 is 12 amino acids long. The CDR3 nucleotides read TGTGCTAGTGGGCCAGGGGACACTGAAGCTTTCTTT. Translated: CASGPGDTEAFF.

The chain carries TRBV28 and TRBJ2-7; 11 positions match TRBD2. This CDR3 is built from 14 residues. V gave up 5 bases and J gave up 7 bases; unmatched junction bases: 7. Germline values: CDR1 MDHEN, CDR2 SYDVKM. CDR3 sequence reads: CASSVAGGPREQYF. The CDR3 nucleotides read TGTGCCAGCAGTGTAGCGGGAGGGCCCAGAGAGCAGTACTTC.

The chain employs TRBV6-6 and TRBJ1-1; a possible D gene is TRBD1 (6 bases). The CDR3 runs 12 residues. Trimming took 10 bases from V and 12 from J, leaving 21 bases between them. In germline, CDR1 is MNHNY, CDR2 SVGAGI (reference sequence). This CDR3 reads CATRGGQALSFF. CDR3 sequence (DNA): TGTGCCACCCGGGGGGGCCAGGCCCTTTCTTTCTTT.

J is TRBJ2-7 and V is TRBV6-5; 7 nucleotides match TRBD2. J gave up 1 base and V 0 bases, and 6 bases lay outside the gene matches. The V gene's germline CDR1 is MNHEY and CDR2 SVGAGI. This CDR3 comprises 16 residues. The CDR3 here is CASSYSWLAASYEQYF. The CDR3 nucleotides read TGTGCCAGCAGTTACTCGTGGCTAGCGGCGTCCTACGAGCAGTACTTC.

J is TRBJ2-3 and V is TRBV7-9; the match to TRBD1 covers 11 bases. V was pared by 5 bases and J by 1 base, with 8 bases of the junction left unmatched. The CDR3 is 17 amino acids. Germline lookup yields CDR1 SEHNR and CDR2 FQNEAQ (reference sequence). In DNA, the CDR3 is TGTGCCAGCAGCCCGGGGACAGGGGGGTACCGCACAGATACGCAGTATTTT. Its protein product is CASSPGTGGYRTDTQYF.

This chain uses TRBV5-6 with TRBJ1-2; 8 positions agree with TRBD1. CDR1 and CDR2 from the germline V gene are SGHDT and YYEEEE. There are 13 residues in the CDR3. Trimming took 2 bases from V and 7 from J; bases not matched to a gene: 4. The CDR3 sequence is CASSFGQGPGYTF. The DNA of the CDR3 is TGTGCCAGCAGCTTCGGACAGGGCCCTGGCTACACCTTC.

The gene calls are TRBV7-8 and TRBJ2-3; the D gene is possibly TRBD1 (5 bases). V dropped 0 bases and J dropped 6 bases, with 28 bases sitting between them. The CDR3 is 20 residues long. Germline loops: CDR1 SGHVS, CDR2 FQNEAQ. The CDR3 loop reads CASSLAQRPGAGRRSDTQYF. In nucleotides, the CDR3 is TGTGCCAGCAGCTTAGCCCAAAGGCCTGGGGCAGGGCGAAGATCTGATACGCAGTATTTT.

The CDR3 DNA sequence: TGTGCCAGTAGGCAGGGGGGTACTGAAGCTTTCTTT. It encodes CASRQGGTEAFF. The chain is built from TRBV19 and TRBJ1-1; 7 bases line up with TRBD1. Germline trimming cut 6 bases from V and 5 bases from J; bases unmatched to any gene: 3. The germline gives CDR1 LNHDA, CDR2 SQIVND (reference sequence). The CDR3 is made up of 12 amino acids.

CDR3 loop: CASSQTSGLAGGDEQFF. CDR3 bases: TGTGCCAGCAGCCAAACCTCGGGACTAGCGGGAGGAGATGAGCAGTTCTTC. The rearrangement links TRBV7-8 to TRBJ2-1; TRBD2 matches at 15 bases. This CDR3 contains 17 residues. V lost 5 bases to trimming and J lost 8 bases; unmatched junction nucleotides: 10. CDR1 is SGHVS, CDR2 FQNEAQ, per germline.

The CDR3 DNA reads TGTGCCTGGAGCGCACAGGGGCGCCATGAGCAGTTCTTC. This encodes CAWSAQGRHEQFF. The chain employs TRBV30 and TRBJ2-1; the match to TRBD1 covers 7 bases. Germline V CDR1 and CDR2: GTSNPN, SVGIG (reference sequence). With 3 bases clipped from V and 8 bases from J, the junction kept 7 bases outside the gene matches. There are 13 residues in the CDR3.

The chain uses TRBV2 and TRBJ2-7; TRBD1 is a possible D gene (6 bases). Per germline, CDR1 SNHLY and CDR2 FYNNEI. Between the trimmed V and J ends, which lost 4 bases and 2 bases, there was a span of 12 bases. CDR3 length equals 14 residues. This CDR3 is CASSVTGPPYEQYF. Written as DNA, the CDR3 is TGTGCCAGCAGTGTAACAGGGCCGCCCTACGAGCAGTACTTC.

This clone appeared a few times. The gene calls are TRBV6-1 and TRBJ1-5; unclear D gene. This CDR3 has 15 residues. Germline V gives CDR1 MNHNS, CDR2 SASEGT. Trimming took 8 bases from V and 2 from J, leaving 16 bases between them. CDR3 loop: CASERGGFGNQPQHF. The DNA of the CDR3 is TGTGCCAGCGAGCGAGGTGGTTTTGGCAATCAGCCCCAGCATTTT.

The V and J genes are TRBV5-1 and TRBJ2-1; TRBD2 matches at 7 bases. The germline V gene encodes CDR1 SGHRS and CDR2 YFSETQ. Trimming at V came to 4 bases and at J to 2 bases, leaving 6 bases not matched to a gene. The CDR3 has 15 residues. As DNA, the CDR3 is TGCGCCAGCAGCCCTGGACTAGGTCCCTACAATGAGCAGTTCTTC. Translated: CASSPGLGPYNEQFF.

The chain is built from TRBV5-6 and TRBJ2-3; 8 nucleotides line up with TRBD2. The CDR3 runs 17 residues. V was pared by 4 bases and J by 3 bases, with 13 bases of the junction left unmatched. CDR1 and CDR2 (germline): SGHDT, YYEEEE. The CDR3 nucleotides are TGTGCCAGCAGCCAAGAATCGGGACTAGTCCCGACAGATACGCAGTATTTT. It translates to CASSQESGLVPTDTQYF.

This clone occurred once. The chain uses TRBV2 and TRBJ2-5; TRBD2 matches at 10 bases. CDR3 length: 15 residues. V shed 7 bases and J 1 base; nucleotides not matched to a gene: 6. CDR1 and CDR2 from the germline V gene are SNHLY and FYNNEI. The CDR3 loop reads CASTVAGGFQETQYF. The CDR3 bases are TGTGCCAGCACCGTAGCGGGAGGCTTCCAAGAGACCCAGTACTTC.

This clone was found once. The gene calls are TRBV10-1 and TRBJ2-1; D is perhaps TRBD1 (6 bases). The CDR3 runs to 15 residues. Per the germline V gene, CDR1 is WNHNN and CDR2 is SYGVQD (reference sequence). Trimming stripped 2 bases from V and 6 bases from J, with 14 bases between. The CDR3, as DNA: TGCGCCAGCAGTGAGGGCAGGGGAAAAAGCAATGAGCAGTTCTTC. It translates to CASSEGRGKSNEQFF.

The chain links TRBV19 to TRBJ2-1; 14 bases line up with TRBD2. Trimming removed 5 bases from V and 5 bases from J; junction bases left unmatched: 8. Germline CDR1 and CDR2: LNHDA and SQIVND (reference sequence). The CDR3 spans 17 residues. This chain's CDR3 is CASSASGTSGRNNEQFF. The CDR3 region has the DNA TGTGCCAGTAGTGCCTCCGGGACTAGCGGGAGAAACAATGAGCAGTTCTTC.

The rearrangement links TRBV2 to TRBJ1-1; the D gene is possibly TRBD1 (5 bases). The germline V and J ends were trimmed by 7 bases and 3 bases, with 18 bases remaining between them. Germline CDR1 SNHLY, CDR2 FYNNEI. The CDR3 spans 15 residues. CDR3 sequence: CASMGYGGADTEAFF. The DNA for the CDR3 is TGTGCCAGCATGGGGTACGGCGGGGCCGACACTGAAGCTTTCTTT.

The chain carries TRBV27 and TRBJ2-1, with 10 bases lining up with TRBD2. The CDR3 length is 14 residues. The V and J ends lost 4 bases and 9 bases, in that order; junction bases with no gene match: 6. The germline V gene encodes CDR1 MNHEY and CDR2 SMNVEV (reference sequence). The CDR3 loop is CASSSGLASSEQFF. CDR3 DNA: TGTGCCAGCAGTTCGGGACTAGCGTCGAGTGAGCAGTTCTTC.

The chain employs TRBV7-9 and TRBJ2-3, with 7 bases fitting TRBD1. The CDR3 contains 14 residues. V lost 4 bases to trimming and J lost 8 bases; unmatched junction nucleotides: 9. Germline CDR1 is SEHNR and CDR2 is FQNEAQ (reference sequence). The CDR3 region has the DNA TGTGCCAGCAGCTACACCACAGGGGCGGGTACGCAGTATTTT. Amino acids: CASSYTTGAGTQYF.

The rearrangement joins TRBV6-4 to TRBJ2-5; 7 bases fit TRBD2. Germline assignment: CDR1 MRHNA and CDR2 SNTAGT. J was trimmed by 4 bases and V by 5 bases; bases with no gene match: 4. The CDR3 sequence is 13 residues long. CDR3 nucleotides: TGTGCCAGCAGTCCTAGCGGCACAGAGACCCAGTACTTC. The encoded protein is CASSPSGTETQYF.